The rows below give T cell receptor beta chains drawn from one sample of a study of CD8 T cells in Susac syndrome. TCRdb re-called the immunoSEQ multiplex PCR reads with MiXCR, one entry per CDR3 protein. The sample lists some 120,000 distinct CDR3 sequences, roughly 94% occurring once. Sequenced input: CD4+ T cells from PBMCs. All receptors derive from a human donor in good health. Both conserved end residues are part of each CDR3. A D gene is named only where the DNA matches it firmly. Clone size is not always given. Where it is, it says once, few, many or a class for expanded clones.

-	-	TRBV3-1	TRBJ2-6	TGTGCCAGCAGCCTAGACTACCTTGACCCTGGGGCCAACGTCCTGACTTTC	CASSLDYLDPGANVLTF
TRBD2	-	TRBV20-1	TRBJ2-5	TGCAGTGCTCGCGGGGGAGGGGCCCGCGAGACCCAGTACTTC	CSARGGGARETQYF
-	-	TRBV28	TRBJ2-7	TGTGCCAGCAGTTTAGACGGGAACTATGACTACGAGCAGTACTTC	CASSLDGNYDYEQYF
TRBD1	-	TRBV4-1	TRBJ2-1	TGCGCCAGCAGCCAAGAGAGGTCAGGGGGCGGGTACAATGAGCAGTTCTTC	CASSQERSGGGYNEQFF
-	-	TRBV6-1	TRBJ1-5	TGTGCCAGCAGATCTTGGGGGGGTGGTCAGCCCCATCATTTT	CASRSWGGGQPHHF
TRBD2	-	TRBV2	TRBJ2-2	TGTGCCTGGACGCGGGGGGACGGGGAGCTGTTTTTT	CAWTRGDGELFF
-	-	TRBV6-6	TRBJ2-7	TGTGCCAGCAGTTATTCAGTGACCTCCTACGAGCAGTACTTC	CASSYSVTSYEQYF
TRBD2	few	TRBV7-2	TRBJ2-1	TGTGCCAGCAGCTCCCGGGGGTTAGCGGGAGGAGTTGAGCAGTTCTTC	CASSSRGLAGGVEQFF
-	-	TRBV20-1	TRBJ2-7	TGCAGTGCTAGTCCTCCAAATGGGCTCTACGAGCAGTACTTC	CSASPPNGLYEQYF
-	-	TRBV18	TRBJ2-7	TGTGCCAGCTCATGGGCTCGTGAAGGGTACGAGCAGTACTTC	CASSWAREGYEQYF
-	once	TRBV6-2/TRBV6-3	TRBJ1-1	TGTGCCAGCAGTTGGGTGACTGAAGCTTTCTTT	CASSWVTEAFF
TRBD2	-	TRBV11-2	TRBJ2-1	TGTGCCAGCAGCGGAAGGGGGTCGGGACTAGCCATCTATGAGCAGTTCTTC	CASSGRGSGLAIYEQFF
-	once	TRBV29-1	TRBJ2-1	TGCAGCGTTGAAATGGTGGGAGTGCTCAATGAGCAGTTCTTC	CSVEMVGVLNEQFF
-	-	TRBV6-6	TRBJ1-5	TGTGCCAGCAGCCGCCGCGGGCCCCAGCATTTT	CASSRRGPQHF
TRBD2	-	TRBV4-3	TRBJ2-3	TGCGCCAGCAGCCAAGGTGGGGCGGGAGCGGATACGCAGTATTTT	CASSQGGAGADTQYF
-	-	TRBV11-2	TRBJ2-1	TGTGCCAGCAGCTTAGTACGGTCGGTAAACAATGAGCAGTTCTTC	CASSLVRSVNNEQFF
-	-	TRBV12-3/TRBV12-4	TRBJ2-2	TGTGCCAGCAGTTCCGTTGCCGGGGAGCTGTTTTTT	CASSSVAGELFF
TRBD2	-	TRBV11-1	TRBJ2-4	TGTGCCAGCAGCCCTAGCGGACTAGCGGGAGACAATAGGGCCAAAAACATTCAGTACTTC	CASSPSGLAGDNRAKNIQYF
TRBD2	once	TRBV25-1	TRBJ2-3	TGTGCCAGCAGTGGGCAGCTAGCGGGAGGTAACACAGATACGCAGTATTTT	CASSGQLAGGNTDTQYF
-	-	TRBV20-1	TRBJ1-1	TGCAGTGCTAGACGATCGGGGCCCACGAACACTGAAGCTTTCTTT	CSARRSGPTNTEAFF
TRBD1	-	TRBV27	TRBJ2-2	TGTGCCAGCAGTTCGGACTGGGGACAGGGCCCCGGGGAGCTGTTTTTT	CASSSDWGQGPGELFF
-	-	TRBV7-9	TRBJ2-3	TGTGCCAGCAGCTTCCGCTGGGATCGGCAGCTCACAGATACGCAGTATTTT	CASSFRWDRQLTDTQYF
TRBD1	once	TRBV5-1	TRBJ1-1	TGCGCCAGCAGCCCAACGACAGGGTCGCACACTGAAGCTTTCTTT	CASSPTTGSHTEAFF
-	-	TRBV24-1	TRBJ2-5	TGTGCCACCAATGTTGGCGGAGAGACCCAGTACTTC	CATNVGGETQYF
TRBD2	-	TRBV29-1	TRBJ2-3	TGCAGCGTTGGTCTGACTAGCGGACTTACAGATACGCAGTATTTT	CSVGLTSGLTDTQYF
-	few	TRBV19	TRBJ1-5	TGTGCCAGTAGTCTACAGGGAAATCAGCCCCAGCATTTT	CASSLQGNQPQHF
-	-	TRBV12-3/TRBV12-4	TRBJ2-5	TGTGCCAGCAGTTTAGGTTTCGCGGGACCGAAACAAGAGACCCAGTACTTC	CASSLGFAGPKQETQYF
-	-	TRBV28	TRBJ2-1	TGTGCCAGCAGTTTCAGATTCGGAAATGAGCAGTTCTTC	CASSFRFGNEQFF
TRBD2	-	TRBV4-2	TRBJ2-1	TGTGCCAGCAGCCAGGACGGGACTAGCGGGAGACCGAGCTCCTACAATGAGCAGTTCTTC	CASSQDGTSGRPSSYNEQFF
TRBD2	few	TRBV2	TRBJ2-1	TGTGCCAGTAGCAATGGGGGAGGGCGGCACAATGAGCAGTTCTTC	CASSNGGGRHNEQFF
TRBD1	-	TRBV6-2/TRBV6-3	TRBJ2-5	TGTGCCAGCAGTCACCTACCACGGACAGGGGCCTTCCAAGAGACCCAGTACTTC	CASSHLPRTGAFQETQYF
TRBD2	-	TRBV5-4	TRBJ2-1	TGTGCCAGCAGCTTGCGCTCGTCTAGCGGCTCCAATGAGCAGTTCTTC	CASSLRSSSGSNEQFF
TRBD2	-	TRBV29-1	TRBJ2-5	TGCAGCGTTTTTTGGACTAGCGGGAAAGAGACCCAGTACTTC	CSVFWTSGKETQYF
-	-	TRBV15	TRBJ1-2	TGTGCCACCAGCAGAGATAATCCCGGAAACTATGGCTACACCTTC	CATSRDNPGNYGYTF
TRBD1	few	TRBV7-8	TRBJ2-7	TGTGCCAGCAGCTCAAAAAGGGGGCTAGTGTACGAGCAGTACTTC	CASSSKRGLVYEQYF
-	-	TRBV2	TRBJ1-1	TGTGCCAGCAGATCCCAGGGTGAGAACACTGAAGCTTTCTTT	CASRSQGENTEAFF
-	-	TRBV12-3/TRBV12-4	TRBJ2-7	TGTGCCAGCTCTAACTGGATAGGTGAGCAGTACTTC	CASSNWIGEQYF
TRBD2	-	TRBV7-2	TRBJ2-3	TGTGCCAGCCTCGGACTAGCGGGACCAGATACGCAGTATTTT	CASLGLAGPDTQYF
-	-	TRBV9	TRBJ2-3	TGTGCCAGCAGCGCCCTAGGGTCTAGCACAGATACGCAGTATTTT	CASSALGSSTDTQYF
TRBD1	-	TRBV3-1	TRBJ1-2	TGTGCCAGCAGCCGAGGGACAGGGCCTCAAGAGGGTGGCTACACCTTC	CASSRGTGPQEGGYTF
TRBD2	-	TRBV7-3	TRBJ2-1	TGTGCCAGCAGTCCGTGGCTAGCGGTCTACAATGAGCAGTTCTTC	CASSPWLAVYNEQFF